These 8 T cell receptor beta chains originate from one sample sequenced in a study of beta chain features in type 1 diabetes. The study's findings and limits: All four CD4+ subsets of Type 1 diabetes patients contained TCRB CDR3s that were moderately but significantly shorter.

Expressed TCRB transcripts were sequenced after all isolated RNA was converted to cDNA. The protocol was immunoSEQ multiplex PCR, while the TCRdb copy is restricted to in-frame clones and leaves out a portion. The sample holds around 690,000 clones, under 15% seen once. Their antigens are not known. The sample was naive CD4+ T cells from blood. The receptors were sampled from a man aged 25-45 years with type 1 diabetes.

This clone was seen more than once but under ten times. V and J are TRBV7-6 and TRBJ2-3; 11 positions agree with TRBD1. Trimming removed 4 bases from V and 0 bases from J; junction bases left unmatched: 3. Germline V gene data show CDR1 as SGHVS and CDR2 as FNYEAQ. The CDR3 has 16 amino acids. CDR3: CASSSGTGGSTDTQYF. CDR3 nucleotide sequence: TGTGCCAGCAGCTCGGGGACAGGGGGTAGCACAGATACGCAGTATTTT.

The gene calls are TRBV7-2 and TRBJ2-5, with 8 positions matching TRBD2. V lost 1 base to trimming and J lost 1 base; unmatched junction nucleotides: 2. CDR3 length: 15 residues. Per the germline V gene, CDR1 is SGHTA and CDR2 is FQGNSA. CDR3 loop: CASSLVAGTQETQYF. The CDR3 DNA sequence: TGTGCCAGCAGCTTAGTAGCGGGGACCCAAGAGACCCAGTACTTC.

This clone was seen more than once but under ten times. The chain couples TRBV6-5 to TRBJ1-2; no reliable D call. Germline V lookup: CDR1 MNHEY, CDR2 SVGAGI. The ends were cut back, 6 bases at V and 5 bases at J, with 10 bases in the middle. The CDR3 is 12 amino acids. In nucleotides, the CDR3 is TGTGCCAGCAGCCAAGTGGGGTATGGCTACACCTTC. Its translation is CASSQVGYGYTF.

J is TRBJ1-5 and V is TRBV11-2, with D uncertain. Germline CDR1 is SGHAT and CDR2 is FQNNGV. The ends were cut back, 4 bases at V and 5 bases at J, with 18 bases in the middle. The CDR3 has 16 residues. CDR3 sequence (DNA): TGTGCCAGCAGCTGGCGGGCCGCAGGCCCAGATCAGCCCCAGCATTTT. Its protein product is CASSWRAAGPDQPQHF.

This chain connects TRBV7-9 to TRBJ2-2; the match to TRBD1 covers 7 bases. Germline loops: CDR1 SEHNR, CDR2 FQNEAQ (reference sequence). The CDR3 has 16 amino acids. The ends lost 5 bases at V and 4 bases at J; junction bases unmatched: 10. The CDR3 DNA reads as TGTGCCAGCAGCCAGCCTAGGGACAGCGGCACCGGGGAGCTGTTTTTT. It encodes CASSQPRDSGTGELFF.

This clone showed up just a few times. CDR3 sequence reads: CASSVGQGRNEQYF. The CDR3 DNA follows: TGCGCCAGCAGCGTAGGACAGGGTAGGAACGAGCAGTACTTC. V usage is TRBV5-1 and J usage is TRBJ2-7; 8 bases agree with TRBD1. The CDR3 is 14 residues long. Trimming took 4 bases from V and 5 from J; bases not matched to a gene: 8. Germline assignment: CDR1 SGHRS and CDR2 YFSETQ.

This clone was seen only a few times. This chain joins TRBV5-6 and TRBJ1-3; D is uncertain. The CDR3 has 15 amino acids. Germline V CDR1 and CDR2: SGHDT, YYEEEE. Trimming cost V 4 bases and J 0 bases, with 11 bases left between them. The CDR3 region has the DNA TGTGCCAGCAGCCTAGAGGGCGTCTCTGGAAACACCATATATTTT. As protein: CASSLEGVSGNTIYF.

The gene calls are TRBV11-1 and TRBJ1-1; 7 bases are a match to TRBD1. V trimming: 3 bases; J trimming: 1 base; junction bases outside the gene matches: 2. Germline V CDR1 and CDR2: SGHAT, FQDESV (reference sequence). The CDR3 is 14 residues long. CDR3 protein: CASSFGQENTEAFF. Written as DNA, the CDR3 is TGTGCCAGCAGCTTCGGACAGGAGAACACTGAAGCTTTCTTT.